These T cell receptor beta chains were read from a single sample in a study of T cells in Graves' hyperthyroidism and ophthalmopathy. In TCRdb, the multiplex PCR reads were re-called with MiXCR into one record per CDR3 protein. The table lists around 200,000 distinct CDR3 sequences, 17% of them singletons, with 25% to 30% in the top ten. Source material: blood. These receptors all stem from a woman aged 45-59 years with Graves' hyperthyroidism. CDR3s include the opening cysteine and the closing phenylalanine or tryptophan. Fields, in order: J gene, clone size, D gene, V gene, CDR3 protein, CDR3 DNA. A D gene is named only where the DNA matches it firmly. Clone size is stated in some rows and not others, as once, few, many or a class when expanded.

>TRBJ2-1|many|NA|TRBV5-1
CASSFANMLTQQFF
TGCGCCAGCAGCTTTGCAAACATGCTAACCCAGCAGTTCTTC
>TRBJ1-1|many|NA|TRBV2
CASRVQGLVAEAFF
TGTGCCAGCAGGGTACAGGGCCTCGTCGCTGAAGCTTTCTTT
>TRBJ1-1|many|NA|TRBV18
CASSKRQAQGTEAFF
TGTGCCAGCTCAAAGCGACAGGCCCAGGGCACTGAAGCTTTCTTT
>TRBJ1-2|NA|TRBD1|TRBV29-1
CSVEGTGEHNYGYTF
TGCAGCGTTGAAGGGACAGGGGAGCACAACTATGGCTACACCTTC
>TRBJ2-3|NA|NA|TRBV4-1
CASSQQEFGTDTQYF
TGCGCCAGCAGCCAACAGGAGTTCGGCACAGATACGCAGTATTTT
>TRBJ2-7|few|NA|TRBV6-2/TRBV6-3
CASSQTAQGSYEQYF
TGTGCCAGCAGTCAGACAGCGCAGGGCTCCTACGAGCAGTACTTC
>TRBJ2-7|many|NA|TRBV12-3/TRBV12-4
CASSLVPSYEQYF
TGTGCCAGCAGTTTGGTCCCGTCCTACGAGCAGTACTTC
>TRBJ2-1|many|NA|TRBV11-3
CASSLGGGPYYNEQFF
TGTGCCAGCAGCTTAGGAGGGGGGCCATACTACAATGAGCAGTTCTTC
>TRBJ1-2|few|NA|TRBV5-8
CASSLSIGSSWSYGYTF
TGTGCCAGCAGCTTAAGTATAGGGTCATCGTGGAGCTATGGCTACACCTTC
>TRBJ2-1|NA|TRBD2|TRBV10-2
CASSEGTSGNNEQFF
TGCGCCAGCAGTGAAGGGACTAGCGGGAACAATGAGCAGTTCTTC
>TRBJ1-1|many|NA|TRBV18
CASSPKQGNTEAFF
TGTGCCAGCTCACCAAAACAGGGGAACACTGAAGCTTTCTTT
>TRBJ2-3|NA|NA|TRBV2
CASGAGATTDTQYF
TGTGCCAGCGGAGCAGGTGCTACCACAGATACGCAGTATTTT
>TRBJ2-2|many|TRBD2|TRBV7-2
CASRTGTSGTGELFF
TGTGCCAGCAGAACCGGGACTAGCGGGACCGGGGAGCTGTTTTTT
>TRBJ1-4|few|TRBD1|TRBV5-6
CASSPYRGRVEKLFF
TGTGCCAGCAGCCCCTACAGGGGGCGGGTTGAAAAACTGTTTTTT
>TRBJ1-5|NA|NA|TRBV28
CASTSGREHSNQPQHF
TGTGCCAGCACCTCGGGTAGGGAACATAGCAATCAGCCCCAGCATTTT
>TRBJ2-2|many|TRBD2|TRBV28
CASGGGNTGELFF
TGTGCCAGCGGGGGGGGGAACACCGGGGAGCTGTTTTTT
>TRBJ1-1|NA|NA|TRBV28
CASSQVMNTEAFF
TGTGCCAGCAGCCAGGTAATGAACACTGAAGCTTTCTTT
>TRBJ2-2|many|NA|TRBV6-4
CASRPESTGELFF
TGTGCCAGCAGACCCGAGAGCACCGGGGAGCTGTTTTTT
>TRBJ1-2|NA|TRBD1|TRBV5-5
CASSPAPPPTTGEWGWEGNYGYTF
TGTGCCAGCAGTCCGGCTCCTCCCCCGACAACAGGGGAGTGGGGCTGGGAGGGTAACTATGGCTACACCTTC
>TRBJ2-5|many|NA|TRBV3-1
CASSQMDSSNPVYF
TGTGCCAGCAGCCAAATGGACAGTTCTAATCCCGTGTACTTC
>TRBJ2-3|many|NA|TRBV12-3/TRBV12-4
CASSPEGTSTDTQYF
TGTGCCAGCAGTCCAGAAGGGACTTCAACAGATACGCAGTATTTT
>TRBJ1-2|many|TRBD1|TRBV12-3/TRBV12-4
CASSQGQGYNYGYTF
TGTGCCAGCAGCCAGGGACAGGGGTACAACTATGGCTACACCTTC
>TRBJ2-5|few|TRBD2|TRBV5-1
CASSLMRDGGETQYF
TGCGCCAGCAGCTTGATGAGGGACGGGGGGGAGACCCAGTACTTC
>TRBJ1-5|NA|NA|TRBV18
CASSPASNQPQHF
TGTGCCAGCTCACCAGCCTCAAATCAGCCCCAGCATTTT
>TRBJ2-7|many|NA|TRBV20-1
CSAPDIEGTTDYEQYF
TGCAGTGCCCCGGACATTGAGGGGACAACCGATTACGAGCAGTACTTC
>TRBJ1-1|many|NA|TRBV6-5
CASSYSSAEEAFF
TGTGCCAGCAGTTACTCGTCGGCGGAGGAAGCTTTCTTT
>TRBJ2-1|few|NA|TRBV20-1
CGAKIGGPHNEQFF
TGCGGTGCCAAGATCGGGGGGCCTCATAATGAGCAGTTCTTC
>TRBJ1-1|NA|NA|TRBV28
CASSNSLWTEKRKASF
TGTGCCAGCAGCAATTCGTTGTGGACAGAAAAAAGAAAGGCTTCCTTT
>TRBJ2-1|many|NA|TRBV7-9
CASSWRPYNEQFF
TGTGCCAGCAGCTGGAGACCCTACAATGAGCAGTTCTTC
>TRBJ1-3|many|NA|TRBV27
CASSSGLSGNTIYF
TGTGCCAGCAGTTCGGGACTAAGTGGAAACACCATATATTTT
>TRBJ2-7|many|NA|TRBV25-1
CASSEYRETTYEQYF
TGTGCCAGCAGTGAATATAGGGAGACTACCTACGAGCAGTACTTC
>TRBJ1-2|many|TRBD1|TRBV6-1
CAIRDRVRANYGYTF
TGTGCCATCCGGGACAGGGTGAGGGCTAACTATGGCTACACCTTC
>TRBJ1-4|many|TRBD1|TRBV5-5
CASSLTGGEKLFF
TGTGCCAGCAGCTTGACAGGGGGGGAAAAACTGTTTTTT
>TRBJ1-5|once|NA|TRBV6-2/TRBV6-3
CASSYSMGVGQPQHF
TGTGCCAGCAGTTACTCAATGGGGGTGGGTCAGCCCCAGCATTTT
>TRBJ2-7|once|TRBD2|TRBV12-3/TRBV12-4
CASSRDSPPSSGGNYEQYF
TGTGCCAGCAGCCGAGATTCCCCTCCATCCTCGGGGGGGAACTACGAGCAGTACTTC
>TRBJ1-2|many|NA|TRBV27
CASSLEGTYGYTF
TGTGCCAGCAGTTTAGAGGGGACTTATGGCTACACCTTC
>TRBJ1-1|many|NA|TRBV12-3/TRBV12-4
CASSLAGGSTEAFF
TGTGCCAGCAGTTTAGCGGGGGGTAGCACTGAAGCTTTCTTT
>TRBJ2-3|many|TRBD1|TRBV5-5
CASSWTGGTDTQYF
TGTGCCAGCAGCTGGACAGGGGGCACAGATACGCAGTATTTT
>TRBJ1-2|many|NA|TRBV9
CASSVGGPYGYTF
TGTGCCAGCAGCGTAGGAGGGCCCTATGGCTACACCTTC
>TRBJ1-3|many|TRBD1|TRBV2
CASSPTGDPGNTIYF
TGTGCCAGCAGTCCAACAGGGGATCCTGGAAACACCATATATTTT